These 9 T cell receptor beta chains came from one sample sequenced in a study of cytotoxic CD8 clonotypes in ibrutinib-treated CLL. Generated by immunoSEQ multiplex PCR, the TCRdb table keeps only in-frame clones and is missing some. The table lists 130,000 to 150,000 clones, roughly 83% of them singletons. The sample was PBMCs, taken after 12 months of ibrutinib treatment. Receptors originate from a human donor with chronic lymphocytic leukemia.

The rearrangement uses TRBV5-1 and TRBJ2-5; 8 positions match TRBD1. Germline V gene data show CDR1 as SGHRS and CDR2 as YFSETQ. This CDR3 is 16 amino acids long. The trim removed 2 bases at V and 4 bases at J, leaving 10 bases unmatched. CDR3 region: CASSLSVQGGRETQYF. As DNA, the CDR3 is TGCGCCAGCAGCTTATCCGTACAGGGGGGTCGAGAGACCCAGTACTTC.

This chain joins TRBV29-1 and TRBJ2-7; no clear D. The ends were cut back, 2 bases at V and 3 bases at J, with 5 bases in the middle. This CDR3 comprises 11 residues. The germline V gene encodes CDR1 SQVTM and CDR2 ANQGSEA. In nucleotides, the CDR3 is TGCAGCGTTGAACACAACTACGAGCAGTACTTC. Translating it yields CSVEHNYEQYF.

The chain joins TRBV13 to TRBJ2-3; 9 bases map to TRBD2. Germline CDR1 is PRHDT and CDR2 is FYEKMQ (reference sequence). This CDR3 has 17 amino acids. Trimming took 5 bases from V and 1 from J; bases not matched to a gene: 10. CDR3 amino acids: CASSTPPGGGGTDTQYF. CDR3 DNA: TGTGCCAGCAGCACCCCCCCTGGCGGGGGGGGCACAGATACGCAGTATTTT.

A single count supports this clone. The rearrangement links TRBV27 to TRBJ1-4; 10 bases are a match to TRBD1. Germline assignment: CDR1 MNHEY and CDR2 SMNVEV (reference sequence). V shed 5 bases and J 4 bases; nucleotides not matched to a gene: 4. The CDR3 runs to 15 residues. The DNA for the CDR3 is TGTGCCAGCAGTCCCCGGGACAGGGGTAATGAAAAACTGTTTTTT. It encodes CASSPRDRGNEKLFF.

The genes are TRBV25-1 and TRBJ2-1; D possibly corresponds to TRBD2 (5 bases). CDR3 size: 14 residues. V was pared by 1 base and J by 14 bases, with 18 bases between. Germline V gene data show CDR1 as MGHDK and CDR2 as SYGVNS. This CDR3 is CASSEFGNLGRKFF. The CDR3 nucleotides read TGTGCCAGCAGTGAATTCGGCAACTTAGGGAGAAAGTTCTTC.

The CDR3 sequence: CASSLSRDYEQYF. CDR3 coding DNA: TGTGCCAGCAGTTTATCTCGGGACTACGAGCAGTACTTC. The chain links TRBV27 to TRBJ2-7; TRBD2 is a possible D gene (5 bases). Germline values: CDR1 MNHEY, CDR2 SMNVEV (reference sequence). The CDR3 runs to 13 residues. V was clipped by 0 bases and J by 3 bases, with 6 bases between them.

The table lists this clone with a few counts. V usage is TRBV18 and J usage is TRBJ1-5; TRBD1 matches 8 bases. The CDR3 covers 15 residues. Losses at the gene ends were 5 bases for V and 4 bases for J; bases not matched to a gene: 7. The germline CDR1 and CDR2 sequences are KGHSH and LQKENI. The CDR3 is CASSMRQGQNQPQHF. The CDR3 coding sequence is TGTGCCAGCTCAATGCGACAGGGGCAGAATCAGCCCCAGCATTTT.

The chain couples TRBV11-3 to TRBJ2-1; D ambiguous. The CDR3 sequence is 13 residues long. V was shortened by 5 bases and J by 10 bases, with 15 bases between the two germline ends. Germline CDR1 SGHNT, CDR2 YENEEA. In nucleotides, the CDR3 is TGTGCCAGCAGCGGGCGACCCGGCCGGGAGCAGTTCTTC. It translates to CASSGRPGREQFF.

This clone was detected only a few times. The CDR3 DNA follows: TGTGCCAGCTCACCACTACCAGAACTCTCTGGAAACACCATATATTTT. Translated: CASSPLPELSGNTIYF. The chain joins TRBV18 to TRBJ1-3, with D hard to call. The germline V gene has CDR1 KGHSH and CDR2 LQKENI. The CDR3 sequence is 16 residues long. Trimming took 1 base from V and 0 from J, leaving 10 bases between them.